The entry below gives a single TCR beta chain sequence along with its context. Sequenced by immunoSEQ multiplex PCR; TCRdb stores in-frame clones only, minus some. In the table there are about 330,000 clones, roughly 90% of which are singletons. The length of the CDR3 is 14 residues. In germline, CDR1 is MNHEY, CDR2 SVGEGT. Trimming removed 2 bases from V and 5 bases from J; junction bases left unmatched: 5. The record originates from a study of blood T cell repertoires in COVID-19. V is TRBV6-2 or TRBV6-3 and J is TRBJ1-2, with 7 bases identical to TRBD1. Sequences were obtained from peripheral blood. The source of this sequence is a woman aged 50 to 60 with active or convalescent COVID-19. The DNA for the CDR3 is TGTGCCAGCAGTTACGGGACAGAGAATTATGGCTACACCTTC. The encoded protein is CASSYGTENYGYTF.